This T cell receptor beta chain derives from a study of control samples from healthy donors and cancer patients. Generated by immunoSEQ multiplex PCR, the TCRdb table keeps only in-frame clones and is missing some. The sample shows around 130,000 clones, nearly 90% of them seen only once. The receptor was isolated from a man between 50 and 59 years old in good health. Source material: blood.

CDR3: CASSPPLGGPSNEQFF. DNA of the CDR3: TGTGCCAGCTCACCACCGTTGGGGGGCCCCTCCAATGAGCAGTTCTTC. V and J are TRBV18 and TRBJ2-1; possibly TRBD1 or TRBD2 for D (6 bases each). The CDR3 length is 16 residues. Germline lookup yields CDR1 KGHSH and CDR2 LQKENI. The V gene lost 0 bases and the J gene lost 6 bases, with 15 bases spanning the gap.